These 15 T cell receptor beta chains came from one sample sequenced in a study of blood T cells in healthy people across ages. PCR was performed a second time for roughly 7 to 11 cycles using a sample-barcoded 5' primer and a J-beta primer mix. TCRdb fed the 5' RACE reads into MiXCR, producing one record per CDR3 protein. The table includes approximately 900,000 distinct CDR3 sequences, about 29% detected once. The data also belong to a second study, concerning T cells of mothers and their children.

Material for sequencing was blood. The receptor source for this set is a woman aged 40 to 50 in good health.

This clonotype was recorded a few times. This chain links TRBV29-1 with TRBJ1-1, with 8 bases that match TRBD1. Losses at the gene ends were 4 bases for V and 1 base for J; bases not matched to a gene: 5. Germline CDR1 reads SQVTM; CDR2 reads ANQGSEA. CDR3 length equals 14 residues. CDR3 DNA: TGCAGCGTTGCGGACAGGGCCTCGAACACTGAAGCTTTCTTT. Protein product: CSVADRASNTEAFF.

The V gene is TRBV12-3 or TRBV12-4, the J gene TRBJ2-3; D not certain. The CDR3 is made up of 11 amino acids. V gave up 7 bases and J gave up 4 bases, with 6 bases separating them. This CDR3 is CASMSADTQYF. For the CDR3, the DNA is TGTGCCAGCATGAGCGCAGATACGCAGTATTTT.

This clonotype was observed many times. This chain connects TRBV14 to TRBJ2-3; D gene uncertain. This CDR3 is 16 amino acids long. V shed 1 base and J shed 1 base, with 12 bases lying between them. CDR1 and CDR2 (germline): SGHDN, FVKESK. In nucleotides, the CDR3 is TGTGCCAGCAGCCAAGGCCCCACTCCTGGCACAGATACGCAGTATTTT. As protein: CASSQGPTPGTDTQYF.

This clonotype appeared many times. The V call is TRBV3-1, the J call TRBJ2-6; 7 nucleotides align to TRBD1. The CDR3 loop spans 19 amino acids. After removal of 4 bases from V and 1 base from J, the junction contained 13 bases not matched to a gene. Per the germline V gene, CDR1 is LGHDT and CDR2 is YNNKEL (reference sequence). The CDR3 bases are TGTGCCAGCAGCCCCCCGGGGACAGCGAGGAGGTCTGGGGCCAACGTCCTGACTTTC. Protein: CASSPPGTARRSGANVLTF.

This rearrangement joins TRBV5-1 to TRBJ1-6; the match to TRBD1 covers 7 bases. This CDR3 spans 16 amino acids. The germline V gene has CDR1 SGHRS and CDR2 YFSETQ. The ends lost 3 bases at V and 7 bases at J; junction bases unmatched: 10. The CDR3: CASSWRMGQQNSPLHF. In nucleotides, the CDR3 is TGCGCCAGCAGCTGGAGAATGGGACAGCAAAATTCACCCCTCCACTTT.

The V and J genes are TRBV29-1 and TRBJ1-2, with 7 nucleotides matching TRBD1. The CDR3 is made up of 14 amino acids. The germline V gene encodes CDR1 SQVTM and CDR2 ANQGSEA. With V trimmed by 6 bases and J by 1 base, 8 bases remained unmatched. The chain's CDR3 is CSVKGQPHNYGYTF. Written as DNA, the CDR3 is TGCAGCGTCAAGGGACAGCCCCATAACTATGGCTACACCTTC.

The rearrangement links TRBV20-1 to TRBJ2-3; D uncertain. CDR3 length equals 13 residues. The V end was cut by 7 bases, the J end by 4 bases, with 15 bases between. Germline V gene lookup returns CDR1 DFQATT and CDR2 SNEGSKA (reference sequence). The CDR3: CSGSGLGPDTQYF. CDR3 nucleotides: TGCAGTGGCTCGGGCCTCGGGCCAGATACGCAGTATTTT.

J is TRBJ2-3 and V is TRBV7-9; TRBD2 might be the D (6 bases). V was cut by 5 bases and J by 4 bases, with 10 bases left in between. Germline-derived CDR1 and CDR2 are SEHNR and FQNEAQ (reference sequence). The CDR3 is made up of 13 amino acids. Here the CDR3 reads CASSISGSDTQYF. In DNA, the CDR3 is TGTGCCAGCAGCATTAGCGGATCAGATACGCAGTATTTT.

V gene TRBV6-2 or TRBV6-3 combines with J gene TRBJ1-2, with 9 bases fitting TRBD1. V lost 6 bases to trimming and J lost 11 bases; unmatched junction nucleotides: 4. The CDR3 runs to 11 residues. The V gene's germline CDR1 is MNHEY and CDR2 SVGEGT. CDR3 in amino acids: CASSSGTGYTF. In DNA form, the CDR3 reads TGTGCCAGCAGCTCCGGGACAGGGTACACCTTC.

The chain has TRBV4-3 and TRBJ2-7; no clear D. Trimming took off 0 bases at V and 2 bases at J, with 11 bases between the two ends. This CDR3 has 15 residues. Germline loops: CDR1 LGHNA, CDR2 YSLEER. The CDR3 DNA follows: TGCGCCAGCAGCCAAGAAGGGCCCGGAGCCTACGAGCAGTACTTC. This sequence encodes CASSQEGPGAYEQYF.

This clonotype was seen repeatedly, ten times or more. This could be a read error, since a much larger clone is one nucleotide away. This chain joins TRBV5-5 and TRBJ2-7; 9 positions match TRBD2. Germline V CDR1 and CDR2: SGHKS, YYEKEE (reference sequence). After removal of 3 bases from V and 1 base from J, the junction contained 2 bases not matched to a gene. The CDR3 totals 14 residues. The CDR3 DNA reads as TGTGCCAGCAGCTGCGGGGGGGCGTCCTACGAGCAGTACTTC. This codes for CASSCGGASYEQYF.

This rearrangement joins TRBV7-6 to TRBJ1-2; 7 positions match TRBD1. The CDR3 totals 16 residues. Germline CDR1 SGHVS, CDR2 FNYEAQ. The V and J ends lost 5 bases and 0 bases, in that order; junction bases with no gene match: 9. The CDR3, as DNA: TGTGCCAGCAGCGGTTGGACAGGCGATACTAACTATGGCTACACCTTC. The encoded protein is CASSGWTGDTNYGYTF.

The chain's CDR3 is CSALTGAGIPYGQYF. CDR3 coding DNA: TGCAGTGCTCTTACTGGGGCAGGGATACCCTACGGGCAGTACTTC. V usage is TRBV20-1 and J usage is TRBJ2-4, with D perhaps matching TRBD1 (5 bases). This CDR3 is built from 15 residues. CDR1 and CDR2 from the germline V gene are DFQATT and SNEGSKA (reference sequence). Trimming took off 5 bases at V and 13 bases at J, with 27 bases between the two ends.

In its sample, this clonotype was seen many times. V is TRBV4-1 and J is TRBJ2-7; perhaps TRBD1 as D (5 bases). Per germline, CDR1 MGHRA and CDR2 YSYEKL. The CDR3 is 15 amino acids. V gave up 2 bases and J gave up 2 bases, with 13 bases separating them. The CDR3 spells CASSQYEPGPYEQYF. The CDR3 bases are TGCGCCAGCAGCCAATATGAGCCAGGGCCCTACGAGCAGTACTTC.

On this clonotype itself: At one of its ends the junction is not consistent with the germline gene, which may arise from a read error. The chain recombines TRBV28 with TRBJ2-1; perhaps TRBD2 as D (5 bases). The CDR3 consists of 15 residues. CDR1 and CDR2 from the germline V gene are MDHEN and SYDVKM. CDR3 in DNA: TGTGCCAGCAATCCGGCGCCTAGCTCCTACATTGAGCAGTTCTTC. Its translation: CASNPAPSSYIEQFF.